Listed below are T cell receptor beta chains from one sample, sequenced in a study of blood T cell repertoires in COVID-19. Sequencing was performed with immunoSEQ multiplex PCR; in TCRdb, only in-frame clones are kept and a portion is missing. This table holds roughly 230,000 clones, 75% to 85% found once. The material sequenced was peripheral blood. These receptors came from a human donor in a cohort sampled during active COVID-19. Each CDR3 is given with its conserved first and last residue. The order of the fields is V gene, CDR3 length, J gene, clone size, D gene, CDR3 DNA, CDR3 protein. A D gene is named only where the DNA matches it firmly. For some rows the clone size is stated as once, few or many, or as a class when expanded; others skip it.

V: TRBV7-8; length: 15; J: TRBJ1-6; size: NA; D: NA; DNA: TGTGCCAGCAGCACGGAGGCATTCTATAATTCACCCCTCCACTTT; CDR3: CASSTEAFYNSPLHF
V: TRBV5-1; length: 15; J: TRBJ2-2; size: NA; D: TRBD1; DNA: TGCGCCAGCAGCTCCGGACAGGGGGACACCGGGGAGCTGTTTTTT; CDR3: CASSSGQGDTGELFF
V: TRBV10-2; length: 14; J: TRBJ2-2; size: NA; D: TRBD1; DNA: TGCGCCAGCAGGACCTCAGGGGGAACCGGGGAGCTGTTTTTT; CDR3: CASRTSGGTGELFF
V: TRBV27; length: 9; J: TRBJ1-5; size: NA; D: NA; DNA: TGTGCCGCCGGTCAGCCCCAGCATTTT; CDR3: CAAGQPQHF
V: TRBV2; length: 14; J: TRBJ2-5; size: NA; D: NA; DNA: TGTGCCAGCAGTCCTTCGGGACATCAAGAGACCCAGTACTTC; CDR3: CASSPSGHQETQYF
V: TRBV19; length: 16; J: TRBJ2-7; size: NA; D: TRBD2; DNA: TGTGCCAGCGCCAAAACCTCAGGGACTAGCGTGTACGAGCAGTACTTC; CDR3: CASAKTSGTSVYEQYF
V: TRBV7-2; length: 16; J: TRBJ1-6; size: NA; D: NA; DNA: TGTGCCAGCAGCACCAACGGACACGGTAATAATTCACCCCTCCACTTT; CDR3: CASSTNGHGNNSPLHF
V: TRBV15; length: 17; J: TRBJ2-7; size: NA; D: NA; DNA: TGTGCCACCAGCAGGTACGGCGGAACACGAGTGACCTACGAGCAGTACTTC; CDR3: CATSRYGGTRVTYEQYF
V: TRBV10-2; length: 13; J: TRBJ1-1; size: few; D: NA; DNA: TGCGCCAGCAGTGTGAGAGGGAACACTGAAGCTTTCTTT; CDR3: CASSVRGNTEAFF
V: TRBV7-6; length: 13; J: TRBJ2-1; size: NA; D: NA; DNA: TGTGCCAGCAGCCCACCTACGGACAATGAGCAGTTCTTC; CDR3: CASSPPTDNEQFF
V: TRBV9; length: 14; J: TRBJ2-1; size: NA; D: NA; DNA: TGTGCCAGCAGCGTAGAACCGGCGGGTGATGAGCAGTTCTTC; CDR3: CASSVEPAGDEQFF
V: TRBV12-5; length: 16; J: TRBJ2-3; size: many; D: TRBD2; DNA: TGTGCTAGTGGTTCCCAGCTAGCGGGAGGTTCAGATACGCAGTATTTT; CDR3: CASGSQLAGGSDTQYF
V: TRBV19; length: 13; J: TRBJ2-3; size: NA; D: NA; DNA: TGTGCCAGTAGTCTGGACACCCCAGATACGCAGTATTTT; CDR3: CASSLDTPDTQYF
V: TRBV7-8; length: 15; J: TRBJ1-2; size: NA; D: NA; DNA: TGTGCCAGCAGCCGTTCTGGGGGGGCAGGATATGGCTACACCTTC; CDR3: CASSRSGGAGYGYTF
V: TRBV24-1; length: 14; J: TRBJ2-1; size: NA; D: TRBD2; DNA: TGTGCCACCAGTGGAACTAGCGGGAGTCCCAAGCAGTTCTTC; CDR3: CATSGTSGSPKQFF
V: TRBV18; length: 13; J: TRBJ2-4; size: NA; D: TRBD1; DNA: TGTGCCAGCTCTGGTACAGGGGACAACATTCAGTACTTC; CDR3: CASSGTGDNIQYF
V: TRBV7-9; length: 14; J: TRBJ2-4; size: NA; D: TRBD2; DNA: TGTGCCAGCAGCTTAAGCGGGATGGGGAACATTCAGTACTTC; CDR3: CASSLSGMGNIQYF
V: TRBV12-1; length: 15; J: TRBJ2-7; size: NA; D: NA; DNA: TGTGCCAGCCCCGGACTAGCTACTTGCTCCTACGAGCAGTACTTC; CDR3: CASPGLATCSYEQYF
V: TRBV6-5; length: 13; J: TRBJ1-1; size: NA; D: NA; DNA: TGTGCCAGCAGGGTGACAGTGAACACTGAAGCTTTCTTT; CDR3: CASRVTVNTEAFF
V: TRBV18; length: 16; J: TRBJ2-3; size: NA; D: TRBD2; DNA: TGTGCCAGCTTAACCGGTATTAGCGGGATCACAGATACGCAGTATTTT; CDR3: CASLTGISGITDTQYF
V: TRBV2; length: 12; J: TRBJ1-5; size: many; D: NA; DNA: TGTGCCAGCCGGAGGGACAATCAGCCCCAGCATTTT; CDR3: CASRRDNQPQHF
V: TRBV20-1; length: 11; J: TRBJ2-7; size: few; D: NA; DNA: TGCAGTGCGCAAACAGAGTACGAGCAGTACTTC; CDR3: CSAQTEYEQYF
V: TRBV4-2; length: 16; J: TRBJ2-5; size: once; D: NA; DNA: TGTGCCAGCAGCCAAGGGGCAGGGAACCACCAAGAGACCCAGTACTTC; CDR3: CASSQGAGNHQETQYF
V: TRBV30; length: 14; J: TRBJ1-4; size: once; D: NA; DNA: TGTGCCTGGAGTGGAGGGGGGGAGAGGGAAAAACTGTTTTTT; CDR3: CAWSGGGEREKLFF
V: TRBV24-1; length: 14; J: TRBJ1-2; size: NA; D: NA; DNA: TGTGCCACCAGTGCATCGGGGAAGAACTATGGCTACACCTTC; CDR3: CATSASGKNYGYTF
V: TRBV3-1/TRBV3-2; length: 16; J: TRBJ2-2; size: NA; D: TRBD1; DNA: TGTGCCAGCAGCCAAGGACAGGGGGCGAGAACCGGGGAGCTGTTTTTT; CDR3: CASSQGQGARTGELFF
V: TRBV30; length: 13; J: TRBJ2-3; size: once; D: NA; DNA: TGTGCCTGGAGGGACTTACCCACAGATACGCAGTATTTT; CDR3: CAWRDLPTDTQYF
V: TRBV19; length: 13; J: TRBJ1-2; size: NA; D: TRBD1; DNA: TGTGCCAGCAAACGACAGGGGGCGCATGGCTACACCTTC; CDR3: CASKRQGAHGYTF
V: TRBV28; length: 14; J: TRBJ1-5; size: NA; D: TRBD1; DNA: TGTGCCAGCAGTTTGACAGGGAACCATCAGCCCCAGCATTTT; CDR3: CASSLTGNHQPQHF
V: TRBV30; length: 11; J: TRBJ1-2; size: NA; D: TRBD1; DNA: TGTGCCTGCTCAGACAGGGGCGGCTACACCTTC; CDR3: CACSDRGGYTF
V: TRBV6-6; length: 16; J: TRBJ2-3; size: NA; D: NA; DNA: TGTGCCAGCAGTTACCCTAACCGACAGGAAACAGATACGCAGTATTTT; CDR3: CASSYPNRQETDTQYF
V: TRBV18; length: 14; J: TRBJ2-2; size: NA; D: NA; DNA: TGTGCCAGCTCACCAATACAGAACACCGGGGAGCTGTTTTTT; CDR3: CASSPIQNTGELFF
V: TRBV7-2; length: 13; J: TRBJ2-5; size: few; D: NA; DNA: TGTGCCAGCAGCTTCACAGGACAGCGGACCCAGTACTTC; CDR3: CASSFTGQRTQYF
V: TRBV6-5; length: 15; J: TRBJ2-5; size: NA; D: TRBD1; DNA: TGTGCCAGCAGCATTAATGACAGGGGCCAAGAGACCCAGTACTTC; CDR3: CASSINDRGQETQYF
V: TRBV5-4; length: 14; J: TRBJ1-1; size: NA; D: TRBD1; DNA: TGTGCCAGCAGCCTGGACAGGGTTAAAACTGAAGCTTTCTTT; CDR3: CASSLDRVKTEAFF
V: TRBV5-1; length: 16; J: TRBJ1-3; size: NA; D: NA; DNA: TGCGCCAGCAGCTTGTCGGCAGGCCGCTCTGGAAACACCATATATTTT; CDR3: CASSLSAGRSGNTIYF
V: TRBV6-5; length: 13; J: TRBJ1-2; size: once; D: NA; DNA: TGTGCCACAAATTTCCGGGGGGACACTGGCTACACCTTC; CDR3: CATNFRGDTGYTF
V: TRBV7-2; length: 13; J: TRBJ1-5; size: NA; D: NA; DNA: TGTGCCAGCAGCACCCAGGGGAATCAGCCCCAGCATTTT; CDR3: CASSTQGNQPQHF
V: TRBV18; length: 14; J: TRBJ1-3; size: NA; D: NA; DNA: TGTGCCAGTCACCCGGGTTCCTCTGGAAACACCATATATTTT; CDR3: CASHPGSSGNTIYF
V: TRBV11-2; length: 15; J: TRBJ2-7; size: once; D: TRBD1; DNA: TGTGCCAGCAGCTCCTGGACAGGGGGTTCCTACGAGCAGTACTTC; CDR3: CASSSWTGGSYEQYF
V: TRBV4-1; length: 14; J: TRBJ2-5; size: NA; D: TRBD2; DNA: TGCGCCAGCAGCCAAGGGAGGGGAGGGGAGACCCAGTACTTC; CDR3: CASSQGRGGETQYF
V: TRBV7-9; length: 13; J: TRBJ2-7; size: once; D: TRBD2; DNA: TGTGCCAGCAGCTTAGAAGCGGGGTTCGAGCAGTACTTC; CDR3: CASSLEAGFEQYF